A selection of T cell receptor beta chains follows, all from one sample in a study of OX40 agonist ivuxolimab in advanced cancers. Here immunoSEQ multiplex PCR was the method, and the copy in TCRdb shows in-frame clones only, minus some. The table records about 52,000 clones, more than 85% of them present only once. The input for sequencing was CD4+ or CD8+ T cells sorted from blood, taken in a trial of the OX40 agonist ivuxolimab. The receptor set was obtained from an adult with an advanced solid tumor such as melanoma, head and neck, liver or kidney cancer. Both conserved end residues are part of each CDR3. The order of the fields is clone size, D gene, CDR3 length, J gene, V gene, CDR3 protein, CDR3 DNA. D genes are given only for firm matches. Not all rows give a size; the values are once, few, many and, for expanded clones, a class.

clone size: .; D gene: .; CDR3 length: 14; J gene: TRBJ1-1; V gene: TRBV6-5; CDR3 protein: CASAPGNLNTEAFF; CDR3 DNA: TGTGCCAGCGCACCCGGGAATTTGAACACTGAAGCTTTCTTT
clone size: .; D gene: .; CDR3 length: 16; J gene: TRBJ1-5; V gene: TRBV19; CDR3 protein: CASTLGPTGGNQPQHF; CDR3 DNA: TGTGCCAGTACCCTCGGACCCACCGGGGGCAATCAGCCCCAGCATTTT
clone size: .; D gene: .; CDR3 length: 14; J gene: TRBJ2-7; V gene: TRBV4-1; CDR3 protein: CASSQEGISYEQYF; CDR3 DNA: TGCGCCAGCAGCCAAGAAGGCATCTCCTACGAGCAGTACTTC
clone size: once; D gene: TRBD2; CDR3 length: 18; J gene: TRBJ2-7; V gene: TRBV14; CDR3 protein: CASSLGTSGGFFSYEQYF; CDR3 DNA: TGTGCCAGCAGCCTGGGGACTAGCGGGGGGTTCTTCTCCTACGAGCAGTACTTC
clone size: .; D gene: TRBD1; CDR3 length: 15; J gene: TRBJ2-5; V gene: TRBV6-7; CDR3 protein: CASSYLQGLVKTQYF; CDR3 DNA: TGTGCCAGCAGTTACCTACAGGGGCTAGTGAAGACCCAGTACTTC
clone size: many; D gene: TRBD1; CDR3 length: 15; J gene: TRBJ2-7; V gene: TRBV7-2; CDR3 protein: CASSLGDRGRKEQYF; CDR3 DNA: TGTGCCAGCAGCTTAGGGGACAGGGGGCGTAAAGAGCAGTACTTC
clone size: once; D gene: TRBD1; CDR3 length: 13; J gene: TRBJ1-1; V gene: TRBV6-6; CDR3 protein: CASTPVRGTEAFF; CDR3 DNA: TGTGCCAGCACCCCGGTCAGGGGGACTGAAGCTTTCTTT
clone size: .; D gene: .; CDR3 length: 12; J gene: TRBJ2-2; V gene: TRBV5-4; CDR3 protein: CASSSGNGELFF; CDR3 DNA: TGTGCCAGCAGCTCCGGAAACGGGGAGCTGTTTTTT
clone size: .; D gene: .; CDR3 length: 15; J gene: TRBJ1-4; V gene: TRBV10-3; CDR3 protein: CAISDSGDANEKLFF; CDR3 DNA: TGTGCCATCAGTGATTCAGGAGATGCTAATGAAAAACTGTTTTTT
clone size: .; D gene: .; CDR3 length: 16; J gene: TRBJ2-7; V gene: TRBV4-1; CDR3 protein: CASSQKNRGGTYEQYF; CDR3 DNA: TGCGCCAGCAGCCAAAAGAACAGGGGAGGAACCTACGAGCAGTACTTC
clone size: once; D gene: .; CDR3 length: 13; J gene: TRBJ2-3; V gene: TRBV29-1; CDR3 protein: CSVLGAVADTQYF; CDR3 DNA: TGCAGCGTTTTAGGGGCAGTAGCAGATACGCAGTATTTT
clone size: .; D gene: TRBD1; CDR3 length: 12; J gene: TRBJ2-7; V gene: TRBV30; CDR3 protein: CAWNRGQDEQYF; CDR3 DNA: TGTGCCTGGAACAGGGGGCAAGACGAGCAGTACTTC
clone size: .; D gene: .; CDR3 length: 16; J gene: TRBJ1-2; V gene: TRBV2; CDR3 protein: CASSERVSRGNYGYTF; CDR3 DNA: TGTGCCAGCAGTGAAAGAGTGAGCAGGGGAAACTATGGCTACACCTTC
clone size: .; D gene: TRBD1; CDR3 length: 16; J gene: TRBJ2-3; V gene: TRBV6-4; CDR3 protein: CASSDSPGQGANTQYF; CDR3 DNA: TGTGCCAGCAGTGACTCACCGGGACAGGGGGCAAATACGCAGTATTTT
clone size: .; D gene: TRBD1; CDR3 length: 16; J gene: TRBJ2-3; V gene: TRBV2; CDR3 protein: CASSAVGQAITDTQYF; CDR3 DNA: TGTGCCAGCAGTGCTGTAGGACAGGCCATCACAGATACGCAGTATTTT
clone size: .; D gene: .; CDR3 length: 11; J gene: TRBJ2-2; V gene: TRBV30; CDR3 protein: CAWNRPGELFF; CDR3 DNA: TGTGCCTGGAACAGGCCCGGGGAGCTGTTTTTT
clone size: .; D gene: .; CDR3 length: 14; J gene: TRBJ2-7; V gene: TRBV4-1; CDR3 protein: CASSHTHSSYEQYF; CDR3 DNA: TGCGCCAGCAGCCACACACACAGCTCCTACGAGCAGTACTTC
clone size: once; D gene: TRBD1; CDR3 length: 19; J gene: TRBJ2-1; V gene: TRBV10-2; CDR3 protein: CASSEWTPGQGASYNEQFF; CDR3 DNA: TGCGCCAGCAGTGAGTGGACACCGGGACAGGGGGCCTCCTACAATGAGCAGTTCTTC
clone size: .; D gene: TRBD1; CDR3 length: 15; J gene: TRBJ2-1; V gene: TRBV19; CDR3 protein: CASSIGPTGGNEQFF; CDR3 DNA: TGTGCCAGTAGTATAGGCCCCACAGGGGGCAATGAGCAGTTCTTC
clone size: .; D gene: .; CDR3 length: 12; J gene: TRBJ1-6; V gene: TRBV5-4; CDR3 protein: CASSDRMSPLHF; CDR3 DNA: TGTGCCAGCAGCGACCGGATGTCACCCCTCCACTTT
clone size: .; D gene: .; CDR3 length: 13; J gene: TRBJ1-2; V gene: TRBV29-1; CDR3 protein: CSVVEGHSYGYTF; CDR3 DNA: TGCAGCGTTGTAGAGGGGCATTCCTATGGCTACACCTTC
clone size: .; D gene: .; CDR3 length: 12; J gene: TRBJ1-1; V gene: TRBV5-1; CDR3 protein: CASSFPGTEAFF; CDR3 DNA: TGCGCCAGCAGCTTTCCCGGCACTGAAGCTTTCTTT
clone size: .; D gene: .; CDR3 length: 13; J gene: TRBJ1-5; V gene: TRBV6-5; CDR3 protein: CASSYGGNQPQHF; CDR3 DNA: TGTGCCAGCAGTTACGGGGGTAACCAGCCCCAGCATTTT
clone size: once; D gene: TRBD1; CDR3 length: 11; J gene: TRBJ2-7; V gene: TRBV30; CDR3 protein: CAWQQGYEQYF; CDR3 DNA: TGTGCCTGGCAACAGGGGTACGAGCAGTACTTC
clone size: medium-sized; D gene: TRBD1; CDR3 length: 14; J gene: TRBJ1-6; V gene: TRBV11-1; CDR3 protein: CASSRTGNNSPLHF; CDR3 DNA: TGTGCCAGCAGCCGGACAGGGAACAATTCACCCCTCCACTTT
clone size: .; D gene: .; CDR3 length: 13; J gene: TRBJ2-1; V gene: TRBV27; CDR3 protein: CASSLDSYNEQFF; CDR3 DNA: TGTGCCAGCAGTTTGGACTCCTACAATGAGCAGTTCTTC
clone size: .; D gene: .; CDR3 length: 13; J gene: TRBJ1-1; V gene: TRBV11-3; CDR3 protein: CASARDGFTEAFF; CDR3 DNA: TGTGCCAGCGCCCGGGACGGATTTACTGAAGCTTTCTTT
clone size: .; D gene: .; CDR3 length: 14; J gene: TRBJ1-2; V gene: TRBV30; CDR3 protein: CAWSGPGRLYGYTF; CDR3 DNA: TGTGCCTGGAGTGGCCCCGGTCGGCTATATGGCTACACCTTC
clone size: .; D gene: TRBD2; CDR3 length: 15; J gene: TRBJ2-1; V gene: TRBV30; CDR3 protein: CAWSAGLAGDNEQFF; CDR3 DNA: TGTGCCTGGAGCGCGGGACTAGCGGGAGACAATGAGCAGTTCTTC
clone size: .; D gene: .; CDR3 length: 13; J gene: TRBJ1-5; V gene: TRBV21-1; CDR3 protein: CASSNCVNQPQHF; CDR3 DNA: TGTGCCAGCAGCAACTGTGTTAATCAGCCCCAGCATTTT
clone size: .; D gene: .; CDR3 length: 14; J gene: TRBJ1-4; V gene: TRBV23-1; CDR3 protein: CASSQAQSNEKLFF; CDR3 DNA: TGCGCCAGCAGTCAGGCCCAGAGTAATGAAAAACTGTTTTTT
clone size: once; D gene: .; CDR3 length: 14; J gene: TRBJ1-3; V gene: TRBV6-5; CDR3 protein: CASSLMPAGNTIYF; CDR3 DNA: TGTGCCAGCAGTCTCATGCCAGCTGGAAACACCATATATTTT
clone size: .; D gene: TRBD1; CDR3 length: 15; J gene: TRBJ1-2; V gene: TRBV4-1; CDR3 protein: CASSQDDRVGYGYTF; CDR3 DNA: TGCGCCAGCAGCCAGGACGACAGGGTCGGGTATGGCTACACCTTC
clone size: .; D gene: TRBD1; CDR3 length: 13; J gene: TRBJ1-1; V gene: TRBV25-1; CDR3 protein: CASGTGRNTEAFF; CDR3 DNA: TGTGCCAGCGGGACAGGGCGTAACACTGAAGCTTTCTTT
clone size: .; D gene: .; CDR3 length: 15; J gene: TRBJ2-5; V gene: TRBV2; CDR3 protein: CASRDSGTLLETQYF; CDR3 DNA: TGTGCCAGCAGAGACTCCGGGACTCTCCTTGAGACCCAGTACTTC
clone size: few; D gene: TRBD2; CDR3 length: 14; J gene: TRBJ2-2; V gene: TRBV27; CDR3 protein: CATLAGAYTGELFF; CDR3 DNA: TGTGCCACCCTAGCGGGGGCCTACACCGGGGAGCTGTTTTTT
clone size: .; D gene: .; CDR3 length: 12; J gene: TRBJ2-2; V gene: TRBV5-6; CDR3 protein: CASSWSSGELFF; CDR3 DNA: TGTGCCAGCAGCTGGTCCTCCGGGGAGCTGTTTTTT
clone size: .; D gene: .; CDR3 length: 15; J gene: TRBJ2-7; V gene: TRBV5-1; CDR3 protein: CASSLGTTSTYEQYF; CDR3 DNA: TGCGCCAGCAGCTTAGGGACCACTTCAACCTACGAGCAGTACTTC
clone size: few; D gene: .; CDR3 length: 14; J gene: TRBJ2-5; V gene: TRBV11-2; CDR3 protein: CASTPTGTRETQYF; CDR3 DNA: TGTGCCAGCACCCCCACCGGGACGAGGGAGACCCAGTACTTC
clone size: .; D gene: .; CDR3 length: 15; J gene: TRBJ2-3; V gene: TRBV7-3; CDR3 protein: CASSPGADPTDTQYF; CDR3 DNA: TGTGCCAGCAGCCCAGGAGCGGACCCCACAGATACGCAGTATTTT
clone size: .; D gene: .; CDR3 length: 17; J gene: TRBJ2-3; V gene: TRBV19; CDR3 protein: CASSIDPAAGGTDTQYF; CDR3 DNA: TGTGCCAGTAGTATCGACCCGGCGGCAGGGGGCACAGATACGCAGTATTTT
clone size: .; D gene: .; CDR3 length: 15; J gene: TRBJ2-3; V gene: TRBV9; CDR3 protein: CASSAQGLITDTQYF; CDR3 DNA: TGTGCCAGCAGCGCCCAGGGACTGATCACAGATACGCAGTATTTT
clone size: .; D gene: .; CDR3 length: 13; J gene: TRBJ2-7; V gene: TRBV2; CDR3 protein: CASSPSLTYEQYF; CDR3 DNA: TGTGCCAGCAGTCCTAGTCTTACCTACGAGCAGTACTTC
clone size: .; D gene: .; CDR3 length: 16; J gene: TRBJ1-6; V gene: TRBV9; CDR3 protein: CASSVHKDSPNSPLHF; CDR3 DNA: TGTGCCAGCAGCGTTCATAAGGACAGCCCTAATTCACCCCTCCACTTT
clone size: .; D gene: .; CDR3 length: 19; J gene: TRBJ1-1; V gene: TRBV19; CDR3 protein: CASSIDFGGGRRGNTEAFF; CDR3 DNA: TGTGCCAGTAGTATAGATTTCGGGGGGGGGAGAAGGGGGAACACTGAAGCTTTCTTT
clone size: .; D gene: .; CDR3 length: 13; J gene: TRBJ1-5; V gene: TRBV5-6; CDR3 protein: CASSLGYNQPQHF; CDR3 DNA: TGTGCCAGCAGCTTGGGCTATAATCAGCCCCAGCATTTT
clone size: .; D gene: TRBD1; CDR3 length: 16; J gene: TRBJ1-5; V gene: TRBV18; CDR3 protein: CASSLRDRGGNQPQHF; CDR3 DNA: TGTGCCAGCTCCCTGAGGGACAGGGGAGGCAATCAGCCCCAGCATTTT
clone size: .; D gene: .; CDR3 length: 12; J gene: TRBJ1-1; V gene: TRBV13; CDR3 protein: CASSFWDTEAFF; CDR3 DNA: TGTGCCAGCAGCTTCTGGGACACTGAAGCTTTCTTT
clone size: .; D gene: TRBD2; CDR3 length: 15; J gene: TRBJ2-5; V gene: TRBV5-8; CDR3 protein: CASSAPTSLGETQYF; CDR3 DNA: TGTGCCAGCAGCGCCCCGACTAGCTTGGGAGAGACCCAGTACTTC
clone size: .; D gene: .; CDR3 length: 12; J gene: TRBJ1-1; V gene: TRBV7-9; CDR3 protein: CASSLPPTEAFF; CDR3 DNA: TGTGCCAGCAGCCTCCCCCCCACTGAAGCTTTCTTT
clone size: .; D gene: .; CDR3 length: 12; J gene: TRBJ1-1; V gene: TRBV29-1; CDR3 protein: CSVSGPFSEAFF; CDR3 DNA: TGCAGCGTTAGTGGCCCTTTTTCTGAAGCTTTCTTT
clone size: once; D gene: .; CDR3 length: 15; J gene: TRBJ2-1; V gene: TRBV6-5; CDR3 protein: CASSRGTPLGNEQFF; CDR3 DNA: TGTGCCAGCAGCCGGGGGACACCCCTTGGCAATGAGCAGTTCTTC
clone size: few; D gene: TRBD2; CDR3 length: 16; J gene: TRBJ2-5; V gene: TRBV7-2; CDR3 protein: CASSHPGLAGGGPQYF; CDR3 DNA: TGTGCCAGCAGCCATCCGGGACTAGCGGGGGGCGGACCGCAGTACTTC
clone size: .; D gene: TRBD1; CDR3 length: 16; J gene: TRBJ1-1; V gene: TRBV7-3; CDR3 protein: CASSLRGQGPGTEAFF; CDR3 DNA: TGTGCCAGCAGCTTAAGGGGACAGGGGCCTGGCACTGAAGCTTTCTTT
clone size: .; D gene: .; CDR3 length: 12; J gene: TRBJ2-7; V gene: TRBV28; CDR3 protein: CASSLWGYEQYF; CDR3 DNA: TGTGCCAGCAGTTTATGGGGGTACGAGCAGTACTTC
clone size: .; D gene: TRBD1; CDR3 length: 14; J gene: TRBJ2-5; V gene: TRBV30; CDR3 protein: CAWAPGQGGETQYF; CDR3 DNA: TGTGCCTGGGCTCCGGGACAGGGGGGTGAGACCCAGTACTTC